These 26 T cell receptor beta chains were sequenced from one sample in a study of CD8+ T cells in alopecia areata. The treatment denotes: oral pan-JAK inhibitor, 5-10 mg twice daily. RNA was isolated and reverse transcribed to cDNA, the sequencing template. Sequenced by immunoSEQ multiplex PCR; TCRdb stores in-frame clones only, minus some. The table shows a few hundred thousand clones, with under 75% occurring only once. This specimen was CD4+ T cells sorted from blood, taken at week 4, from a patient treated with tofacitinib. The receptors derive from a human donor with alopecia areata.

The V gene is TRBV6-5, the J gene TRBJ1-4, with D unclear. CDR1 is MNHEY, CDR2 SVGAGI, per germline. This CDR3 region has 14 residues. V lost 9 bases and J lost 3, with 14 bases in between. DNA for the CDR3: TGTGCCAGTAAGATAGACGCCGCTAATGAAAAACTGTTTTTT. The encoded protein is CASKIDAANEKLFF.

The V call is TRBV6-5, the J call TRBJ2-5; D is possibly TRBD2 (5 bases). CDR1 and CDR2 (germline): MNHEY, SVGAGI. The CDR3 contains 14 residues. The V gene lost 0 bases and the J gene lost 4 bases, with 9 bases spanning the gap. The chain's CDR3 is CASSYSAGPETQYF. The CDR3 region has the DNA TGTGCCAGCAGTTACTCGGCGGGTCCAGAGACCCAGTACTTC.

This clone was seen a handful of times. This rearrangement joins TRBV4-3 to TRBJ1-1, with TRBD1 identical over 7 bases. CDR3 size: 13 residues. The V gene end was trimmed by 0 bases and the J gene end by 8 bases; junction bases not matched to a gene: 3. Looked up from germline, CDR1 is LGHNA and CDR2 is YSLEER. CDR3 protein: CASSQEGGQEAFF. Here the CDR3 DNA reads TGCGCCAGCAGCCAAGAGGGGGGACAGGAAGCTTTCTTT.

This clone was counted at least ten times. The chain links TRBV2 to TRBJ1-6; 10 nucleotides align to TRBD1. This CDR3 has 15 residues. CDR1 is SNHLY, CDR2 FYNNEI, per germline. Trimming cost V 2 bases and J 9 bases; bases outside gene matches: 4. In DNA, the CDR3 is TGTGCCAGCAGTGAAATGGGACAGGGGCGTTCACCCCTCCACTTT. Translation: CASSEMGQGRSPLHF.

About this clone itself: Other DNA sequences in this specimen translate into the identical CDR3. The genes are TRBV7-2 and TRBJ1-5; possible D gene TRBD1, 6 bases. This CDR3 comprises 13 residues. V lost 5 bases and J 5 bases, leaving 10 bases between the germline ends. From germline, CDR1 is SGHTA and CDR2 FQGNSA. The CDR3 sequence: CASSIRGDQPQHF. CDR3 DNA sequence: TGTGCCAGCAGCATAAGGGGGGATCAGCCCCAGCATTTT.

The V call is TRBV11-2, the J call TRBJ1-1, with 7 bases that match TRBD1. Germline V gene sequence: CDR1 SGHAT, CDR2 FQNNGV. V shed 4 bases and J 5 bases; nucleotides not matched to a gene: 10. The CDR3 sequence is 15 residues long. CDR3 DNA sequence: TGTGCCAGCAGCTCGTACAGGGGAGTAAGGACTGAAGCTTTCTTT. This codes for CASSSYRGVRTEAFF.

Worth noting for this clone: Other DNA sequences within the sample encode an identical CDR3. This chain uses TRBV2 with TRBJ2-5; maybe TRBD1 (5 bases). The CDR3 consists of 11 residues. Deletions cut 9 bases from V and 5 bases from J, with 10 bases between. CDR1 is SNHLY and CDR2 is FYNNEI in the germline V gene. Here the CDR3 DNA reads TGTGCCAGTAGGGGCGAGGAGACCCAGTACTTC. Encoded protein: CASRGEETQYF.

V and J are TRBV29-1 and TRBJ2-1; D might be TRBD2 (6 bases). V was shortened by 6 bases and J by 1 base, with 10 bases between the two germline ends. The germline V gene has CDR1 SQVTM and CDR2 ANQGSEA. The CDR3 totals 13 residues. CDR3 sequence: CSVTGVSYNEQFF. The CDR3 coding sequence is TGCAGCGTCACGGGGGTGTCCTACAATGAGCAGTTCTTC.

This clone appeared a few times. This chain uses TRBV27 with TRBJ1-4; D not resolved. V dropped 0 bases and J dropped 4 bases, with 6 bases sitting between them. Germline V gene data show CDR1 as MNHEY and CDR2 as SMNVEV (reference sequence). The CDR3 is 14 amino acids. The CDR3 loop is CASSLSRINEKLFF. CDR3 bases: TGTGCCAGCAGTTTATCCAGGATTAATGAAAAACTGTTTTTT.

This clone was seen only a few times. J is TRBJ2-7 and V is TRBV14, with 8 bases matching TRBD1. Trimming cost V 5 bases and J 3 bases; bases outside gene matches: 9. The CDR3 covers 15 residues. Germline V gives CDR1 SGHDN, CDR2 FVKESK. The CDR3 sequence: CASSIGTGPLYEQYF. CDR3 bases: TGTGCCAGCAGCATCGGGACAGGACCCCTCTACGAGCAGTACTTC.

The chain joins TRBV11-1 to TRBJ2-2; no clear D. Germline V gene sequence: CDR1 SGHAT, CDR2 FQDESV (reference sequence). V was trimmed by 3 bases and J by 3 bases, leaving 8 bases between them. CDR3 length equals 14 residues. The CDR3 spells CASSLDSYTGELFF. CDR3 in DNA: TGTGCCAGCAGCTTGGATAGCTACACCGGGGAGCTGTTTTTT.

The chain joins TRBV9 to TRBJ2-4; TRBD2 might be the D (5 bases). V was trimmed by 0 bases and J by 1 base, leaving 14 bases between them. Germline loops: CDR1 SGDLS, CDR2 YYNGEE. This CDR3 contains 17 residues. CDR3 in amino acids: CASSVGSGRGAKNIQYF. The CDR3 coding sequence is TGTGCCAGCAGCGTAGGGTCGGGCCGAGGGGCCAAAAACATTCAGTACTTC. The variable domain in full, completed from reference TRBV9 and TRBJ2-4, reads DSGVTQTPKHLITATGQRVTLRCSPRSGDLSVYWYQQSLDQGLQFLIQYYNGEERAKGNILERFSAQQFPDLHSELNLSSLELGDSALYFCASSVGSGRGAKNIQYFGAGTRLSVL.

The chain joins TRBV9 to TRBJ2-3, with D unclear. CDR3 length equals 13 residues. Germline V gene data show CDR1 as SGDLS and CDR2 as YYNGEE. Deletions cut 1 base from V and 4 bases from J, with 7 bases between. This chain's CDR3 is CASSVKPSDTQYF. CDR3 in DNA: TGTGCCAGCAGCGTAAAGCCCTCAGATACGCAGTATTTT.

The rearrangement joins TRBV5-1 to TRBJ2-6; D could derive from TRBD1 or TRBD2 (5 bases each). Germline V CDR1 and CDR2: SGHRS, YFSETQ. The CDR3 is 17 amino acids. With 0 bases removed from V and 1 base from J, the gap between germline ends came to 11 bases. The chain's CDR3 is CASSLGDRSSGANVLTF. CDR3 sequence (DNA): TGCGCCAGCAGCTTGGGGGACCGGTCGTCTGGGGCCAACGTCCTGACTTTC.

Only a few counts were recorded for this clone. V gene TRBV29-1 combines with J gene TRBJ2-1; 8 bases match TRBD2. V lost 7 bases and J lost 9; bases outside the gene matches: 11. The germline CDR1 and CDR2 sequences are SQVTM and ANQGSEA. This CDR3 has 13 amino acids. CDR3 sequence (DNA): TGCAGCGCGCTCGGGGGGGGAGCCGGTGAGCAGTTCTTC. It codes for CSALGGGAGEQFF.

The rearrangement links TRBV11-2 to TRBJ2-3; 8 nucleotides line up with TRBD1. CDR3 length equals 15 residues. Germline loops: CDR1 SGHAT, CDR2 FQNNGV. The ends lost 3 bases at V and 3 bases at J; junction bases unmatched: 5. CDR3 bases: TGTGCCAGCAGCTTCGGCGGGGACAGGACAGATACGCAGTATTTT. Protein: CASSFGGDRTDTQYF.

DNA of the CDR3: TGCAGCGTTGAAGAGTGGGGAAAGAACAATGAGCAGTTCTTC. Translating it yields CSVEEWGKNNEQFF. The rearrangement uses TRBV29-1 and TRBJ2-1; D is uncertain. V was clipped by 0 bases and J by 5 bases, with 11 bases between them. Germline CDR1 and CDR2: SQVTM and ANQGSEA. The CDR3 is 14 residues long.

This clone was observed a handful of times. This chain connects TRBV30 to TRBJ1-1; no firm D call. The germline CDR1 and CDR2 sequences are GTSNPN and SVGIG (reference sequence). Trimming took off 4 bases at V and 7 bases at J, with 10 bases between the two ends. The CDR3 spans 11 residues. The CDR3 spells CAWKYGIEAFF. The CDR3 region has the DNA TGTGCCTGGAAATACGGTATTGAAGCTTTCTTT.

The J gene is TRBJ2-2, the V gene TRBV2, with D perhaps TRBD1 or TRBD2 (5 bases each). V was cut by 4 bases and J by 1 base, with 10 bases left in between. CDR3 length: 15 residues. From germline, CDR1 is SNHLY and CDR2 FYNNEI. DNA of the CDR3: TGTGCCAGCAGTGCGGGGACGGGGAACACCGGGGAGCTGTTTTTT. This encodes CASSAGTGNTGELFF.

This chain uses TRBV7-2 with TRBJ2-4, with 8 bases lining up with TRBD2. The CDR3 runs 14 residues. With V trimmed by 5 bases and J by 7 bases, 7 bases remained unmatched. Germline loops: CDR1 SGHTA, CDR2 FQGNSA. The CDR3 DNA reads as TGTGCCAGCAGCCCCAGGACTAGCTCGAACATTCAGTACTTC. Amino acids: CASSPRTSSNIQYF.

A single count supports this clone. The V and J genes are TRBV2 and TRBJ2-3, with 7 positions matching TRBD1. This CDR3 spans 13 amino acids. Germline V CDR1 and CDR2: SNHLY, FYNNEI. The trim removed 6 bases at V and 2 bases at J, leaving 2 bases unmatched. This chain's CDR3 is CASRRGLTDTQYF. The CDR3 DNA follows: TGTGCCAGCAGAAGGGGGCTCACAGATACGCAGTATTTT. The full variable domain, rest sourced from reference TRBV2 and TRBJ2-3, is EPEVTQTPSHQVTQMGQEVILRCVPISNHLYFYWYRQILGQKVEFLVSFYNNEISEKSEIFDDQFSVERPDGSNFTLKIRSTKLEDSAMYFCASRRGLTDTQYFGPGTRLTVL.

The chain couples TRBV4-1 to TRBJ1-2; no clear D gene. This CDR3 is built from 15 residues. V was pared by 0 bases and J by 2 bases, with 10 bases between. In germline, CDR1 is MGHRA, CDR2 YSYEKL. The DNA of the CDR3 is TGCGCCAGCAGCCAAGAAGGCCATTCCAACTATGGCTACACCTTC. Protein product: CASSQEGHSNYGYTF.

The chain links TRBV5-6 to TRBJ2-3, with 11 bases matching TRBD2. Losses at the gene ends were 4 bases for V and 6 bases for J; bases not matched to a gene: 7. Germline V gene data show CDR1 as SGHDT and CDR2 as YYEEEE. The CDR3 contains 15 residues. The CDR3 reads CASSGDSGGVDTQYF. The CDR3 DNA sequence: TGTGCCAGCAGCGGAGATAGCGGGGGGGTGGATACGCAGTATTTT.

This chain uses TRBV7-9 with TRBJ2-7; unclear D gene. Per the germline V gene, CDR1 is SEHNR and CDR2 is FQNEAQ (reference sequence). Deletions cut 1 base from V and 6 bases from J, with 16 bases between. This CDR3 has 15 amino acids. CDR3 sequence: CASSLVSRVPGEQYF. Here the CDR3 DNA reads TGTGCCAGCAGCTTAGTGTCAAGGGTCCCGGGCGAGCAGTACTTC.

The chain recombines TRBV14 with TRBJ2-6; 7 positions match TRBD1. V was pared by 6 bases and J by 4 bases, with 6 bases of the junction left unmatched. In germline, CDR1 is SGHDN, CDR2 FVKESK. This CDR3 comprises 15 residues. The CDR3 bases are TGTGCCAGCAGTCGACAGGGTACCGGGGCCAACGTCCTGACTTTC. Protein product: CASSRQGTGANVLTF. Variable domain in full (rest from reference TRBV14 and TRBJ2-6): EAGVTQFPSHSVIEKGQTVTLRCDPISGHDNLYWYRRVMGKEIKFLLHFVKESKQDESGMPNNRFLAERTGGTYSTLKVQPAELEDSGVYFCASSRQGTGANVLTFGAGSRLTVL.

J is TRBJ2-3 and V is TRBV19; TRBD2 matches at 11 bases. This CDR3 contains 16 residues. Germline assignment: CDR1 LNHDA and CDR2 SQIVND (reference sequence). V lost 3 bases to trimming and J lost 6 bases; unmatched junction nucleotides: 8. The CDR3 DNA follows: TGTGCCAGTAGTATTAGCGGGGGGGCCGTCTTGGATACGCAGTATTTT. Its translation is CASSISGGAVLDTQYF.